These 16 T cell receptor beta chains came from one sample sequenced in a study of radiotherapy plus CTLA-4 blockade in lung cancer. Libraries were prepared by immunoSEQ multiplex PCR; TCRdb keeps only in-frame clonotypes and omits some of them. The sample shows 35,000 to 55,000 clones, about 74% of them seen only once. This material consisted of peripheral blood, taken from a patient treated with radiotherapy plus ipilimumab. The receptors here all came from a human donor with non-small cell lung cancer whose response to radiotherapy plus ipilimumab could not be evaluated.

The V gene is TRBV11-2, the J gene TRBJ1-4, with 9 bases that match TRBD1. With 5 bases clipped from V and 12 bases from J, the junction kept 13 bases outside the gene matches. The V gene's germline CDR1 is SGHAT and CDR2 FQNNGV. The CDR3 contains 15 residues. The CDR3: CASSLVPGQGGQLFF. Written as DNA, the CDR3 is TGTGCCAGCAGCCTAGTCCCGGGACAGGGAGGGCAACTGTTTTTT.

V is TRBV6-4 and J is TRBJ1-2; TRBD1 might be the D (6 bases). CDR1 is MRHNA and CDR2 is SNTAGT in the germline V gene. The CDR3 covers 11 residues. DNA of the CDR3: TGTGCAGTGAAGGGGGTGAATGGCTACACCTTC. Amino acids: CAVKGVNGYTF.

The chain combines TRBV28 with TRBJ2-3; D not resolved. The CDR3 contains 12 residues. Trimming stripped 3 bases from V and 4 bases from J, with 5 bases between. The germline V gene encodes CDR1 MDHEN and CDR2 SYDVKM. The chain's CDR3 is CASSLAPDTQYF. CDR3 coding DNA: TGTGCCAGCAGTTTGGCTCCAGATACGCAGTATTTT. Full variable domain (outside the CDR3, taken from reference TRBV28 and TRBJ2-3): DVKVTQSSRYLVKRTGEKVFLECVQDMDHENMFWYRQDPGLGLRLIYFSYDVKMKEKGDIPEGYSVSREKKERFSLILESASTNQTSMYLCASSLAPDTQYFGPGTRLTVL.

The chain has TRBV5-8 and TRBJ2-7; possible D gene TRBD2, 6 bases. The CDR3 has 15 residues. V lost 2 bases and J 3 bases, leaving 15 bases between the germline ends. From germline, CDR1 is SGHTS and CDR2 YDEGEE. CDR3 coding DNA: TGTGCCAGCAGCTTTGGCGGGAATTCCTTCTACGAGCAGTACTTC. Protein: CASSFGGNSFYEQYF.

The chain uses TRBV28 and TRBJ1-1; 7 bases are shared with TRBD1. Germline values: CDR1 MDHEN, CDR2 SYDVKM. This CDR3 comprises 13 residues. V shed 6 bases, J shed 7 bases, and the junction held 8 bases outside the gene matches. In DNA, the CDR3 is TGTGCCAGCAGAACCGGACAGGTCTTTGAAGCTTTCTTT. Residues: CASRTGQVFEAFF.

This clone was counted once. The DNA of the CDR3 is TGTGCCACCAGCAGAGGGTCTCCCCGAGGACCGGGGGAAAAACTGTTTTTT. Amino acid sequence: CATSRGSPRGPGEKLFF. This chain joins TRBV15 and TRBJ1-4; D not certain. This CDR3 contains 17 residues. Per the germline V gene, CDR1 is LNHNV and CDR2 is YYDKDF (reference sequence). Trimming left V 1 base short and J 8 bases short, with 20 bases between.

This rearrangement joins TRBV4-3 to TRBJ2-5, with D uncertain. This CDR3 comprises 14 residues. Germline-derived CDR1 and CDR2 are LGHNA and YSLEER. V was clipped by 1 base and J by 5 bases, with 11 bases between them. In DNA form, the CDR3 reads TGCGCCAGCAGCCAAGGGCTAGTTCAGGAGACCCAGTACTTC. Its translation: CASSQGLVQETQYF.

There are a few counts of this clone. The genes are TRBV5-1 and TRBJ2-3; possibly TRBD2 for D (6 bases). Looked up from germline, CDR1 is SGHRS and CDR2 is YFSETQ. This CDR3 contains 15 residues. Trimming stripped 6 bases from V and 3 bases from J, with 17 bases between. CDR3 DNA sequence: TGCGCCAGCACTACGGGGGAGGCTCGGACAGATACGCAGTATTTT. It specifies CASTTGEARTDTQYF.

The V and J genes are TRBV4-1 and TRBJ2-3, with 10 bases matching TRBD2. The CDR3 extends over 16 amino acids. V was pared by 2 bases and J by 2 bases, with 4 bases of the junction left unmatched. CDR1 MGHRA and CDR2 YSYEKL come from the germline V gene. Written as DNA, the CDR3 is TGCGCCAGCAGCCAACTAGCGGGAGCCAACACAGATACGCAGTATTTT. This translates into CASSQLAGANTDTQYF.

As DNA, the CDR3 is TGTGCCAGCAGTGAAGCCACAGGGGGCGTGAGTTCACCCCTCCACTTT. This encodes CASSEATGGVSSPLHF. V usage is TRBV6-1 and J usage is TRBJ1-6, with 9 bases aligning to TRBD1. Trimming removed 0 bases from V and 9 bases from J; junction bases left unmatched: 6. The CDR3 is 16 amino acids. Germline V CDR1 and CDR2: MNHNS, SASEGT.

This chain connects TRBV4-1 to TRBJ2-3, with a possible D match to TRBD2 (5 bases). Germline V gives CDR1 MGHRA, CDR2 YSYEKL. V lost 6 bases to trimming and J lost 5 bases, with 12 bases between them. The CDR3 runs 13 residues. The CDR3 protein is CASREGLRDTQYF. Here the CDR3 DNA reads TGCGCCAGCAGAGAGGGTTTAAGAGATACGCAGTATTTT.

The J gene is TRBJ1-5, the V gene TRBV7-9, with no clear D. The CDR3 spans 16 residues. Trimming shortened V by 2 bases and J by 0 bases, and 11 bases separated the two germline ends. Germline CDR1 is SEHNR and CDR2 is FQNEAQ (reference sequence). CDR3 sequence: CASSLSGAGSNQPQHF. The CDR3, as DNA: TGTGCCAGCAGCTTATCTGGAGCGGGTAGCAATCAGCCCCAGCATTTT.

The CDR3 nucleotides are TGTGCCAGCAGCTTAAGGAGCGGGGGGGAGCAAGAGACCCAGTACTTC. Protein sequence: CASSLRSGGEQETQYF. The chain is built from TRBV7-7 and TRBJ2-5, with 10 nucleotides matching TRBD2. The CDR3 is 16 amino acids. The junction had 5 bases not matched to a gene; V was cut back by 2 bases and J by 2 bases. The germline V gene encodes CDR1 SSHAT and CDR2 FNYEAQ (reference sequence).

The rearrangement uses TRBV27 and TRBJ2-2, with a weak D call TRBD2 (6 bases). This CDR3 comprises 15 residues. Germline V gene sequence: CDR1 MNHEY, CDR2 SMNVEV (reference sequence). The V gene lost 3 bases and the J gene lost 5 bases, with 13 bases spanning the gap. CDR3 sequence (DNA): TGTGCCAGCAGTTTGGGGGGAGCGGTTACCGGGGAGCTGTTTTTT. Amino acid sequence: CASSLGGAVTGELFF.

This rearrangement joins TRBV6-5 to TRBJ2-7; 7 nucleotides align to TRBD1. Per the germline V gene, CDR1 is MNHEY and CDR2 is SVGAGI. The junction had 6 bases not matched to a gene; V was cut back by 0 bases and J by 4 bases. The CDR3 spans 15 residues. The CDR3 reads CASSYSRDRVYEQYF. The DNA for the CDR3 is TGTGCCAGCAGTTACTCCCGGGACAGAGTTTACGAGCAGTACTTC.

CDR3: CASSIQGNEQFF. CDR3 nucleotides: TGCGCCAGCAGCATCCAGGGTAATGAGCAGTTCTTC. The chain joins TRBV5-1 to TRBJ2-1, with D possibly being TRBD1 (5 bases). This CDR3 is built from 12 residues. V shed 4 bases and J shed 7 bases, with 9 bases lying between them. From germline, CDR1 is SGHRS and CDR2 YFSETQ.